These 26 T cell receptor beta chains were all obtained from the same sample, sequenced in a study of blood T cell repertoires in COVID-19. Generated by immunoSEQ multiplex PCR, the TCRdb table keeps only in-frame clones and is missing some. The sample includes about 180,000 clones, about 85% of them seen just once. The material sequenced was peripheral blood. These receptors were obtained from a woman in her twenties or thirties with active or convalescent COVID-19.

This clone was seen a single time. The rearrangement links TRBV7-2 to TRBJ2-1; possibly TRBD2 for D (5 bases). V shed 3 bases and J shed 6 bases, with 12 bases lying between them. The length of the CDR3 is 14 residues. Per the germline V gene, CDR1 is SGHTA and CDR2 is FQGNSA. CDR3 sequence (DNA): TGTGCCAGCAGCTTGGGAGCGGCGTTCAATGAGCAGTTCTTC. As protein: CASSLGAAFNEQFF.

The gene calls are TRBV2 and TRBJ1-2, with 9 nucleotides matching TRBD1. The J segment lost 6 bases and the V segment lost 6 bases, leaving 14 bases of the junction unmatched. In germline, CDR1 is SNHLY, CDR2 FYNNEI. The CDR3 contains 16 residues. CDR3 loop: CASRKNTGGGINGYTF. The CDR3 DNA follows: TGTGCCAGCAGAAAAAATACAGGGGGCGGAATCAATGGCTACACCTTC.

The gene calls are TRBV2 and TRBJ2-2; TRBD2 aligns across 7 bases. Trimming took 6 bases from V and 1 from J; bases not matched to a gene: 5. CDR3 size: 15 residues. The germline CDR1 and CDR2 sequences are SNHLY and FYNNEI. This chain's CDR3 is CASRRAGKNTGELFF. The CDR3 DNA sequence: TGTGCCAGCAGACGAGCGGGAAAGAACACCGGGGAGCTGTTTTTT.

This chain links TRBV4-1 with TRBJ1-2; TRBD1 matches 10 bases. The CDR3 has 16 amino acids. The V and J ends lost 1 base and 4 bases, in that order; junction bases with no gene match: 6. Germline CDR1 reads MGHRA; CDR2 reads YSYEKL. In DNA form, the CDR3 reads TGCGCCAGCAGCCAAGCCGCCGGGACAGGGGTCTATGGCTACACCTTC. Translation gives CASSQAAGTGVYGYTF.

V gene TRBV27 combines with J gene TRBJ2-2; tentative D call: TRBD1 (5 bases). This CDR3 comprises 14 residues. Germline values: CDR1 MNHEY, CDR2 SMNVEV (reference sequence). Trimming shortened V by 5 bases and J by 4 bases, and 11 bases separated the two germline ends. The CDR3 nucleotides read TGTGCCAGCAGTCGACAGCGAGGCACCGGGGAGCTGTTTTTT. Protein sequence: CASSRQRGTGELFF.

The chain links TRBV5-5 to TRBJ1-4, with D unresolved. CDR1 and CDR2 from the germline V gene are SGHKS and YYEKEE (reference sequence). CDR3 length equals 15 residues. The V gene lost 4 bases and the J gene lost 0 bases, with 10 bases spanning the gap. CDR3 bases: TGTGCCAGCAGCGGTGGCCCAACAACTAATGAAAAACTGTTTTTT. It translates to CASSGGPTTNEKLFF.

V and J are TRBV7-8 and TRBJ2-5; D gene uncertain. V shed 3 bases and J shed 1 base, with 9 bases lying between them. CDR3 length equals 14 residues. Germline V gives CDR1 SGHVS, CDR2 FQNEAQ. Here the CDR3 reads CASSLTRFQETQYF. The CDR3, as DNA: TGTGCCAGCAGCTTGACGAGGTTCCAAGAGACCCAGTACTTC. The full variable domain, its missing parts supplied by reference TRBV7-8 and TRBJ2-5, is GAGVSQSPRYKVAKRGQDVALRCDPISGHVSLFWYQQALGQGPEFLTYFQNEAQLDKSGLPSDRFFAERPEGSVSTLKIQRTQQEDSAVYLCASSLTRFQETQYFGPGTRLLVL.

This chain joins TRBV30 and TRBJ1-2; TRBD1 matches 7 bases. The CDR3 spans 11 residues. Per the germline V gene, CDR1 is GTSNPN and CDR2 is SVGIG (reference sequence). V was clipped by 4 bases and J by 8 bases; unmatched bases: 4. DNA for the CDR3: TGTGCCTGGACAGGGGGAAGCGGCTACACCTTC. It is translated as CAWTGGSGYTF.

The CDR3 nucleotides are TGTGCCAGCAGCGGGGGGGTGACCAGACCTTATGGCTACACCTTC. This encodes CASSGGVTRPYGYTF. The chain uses TRBV5-6 and TRBJ1-2, with D possibly matching TRBD1 (5 bases). The ends were cut back, 4 bases at V and 5 bases at J, with 18 bases in the middle. This CDR3 is built from 15 residues. Germline V gene data show CDR1 as SGHDT and CDR2 as YYEEEE.

CDR3 amino acids: CASSAGGGTEQYF. The CDR3 coding sequence is TGTGCCAGCAGTGCGGGAGGGGGTACGGAGCAGTACTTC. The V and J genes are TRBV6-4 and TRBJ2-7; 8 bases agree with TRBD2. V was pared by 4 bases and J by 7 bases, with 6 bases of the junction left unmatched. The CDR3 sequence is 13 residues long. Germline lookup yields CDR1 MRHNA and CDR2 SNTAGT.

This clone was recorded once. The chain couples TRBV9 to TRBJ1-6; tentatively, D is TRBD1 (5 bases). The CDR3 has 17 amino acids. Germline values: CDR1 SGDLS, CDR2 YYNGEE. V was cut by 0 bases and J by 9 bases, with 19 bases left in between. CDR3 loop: CASSVASGQGIGSPLHF. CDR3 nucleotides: TGTGCCAGCAGCGTAGCTTCCGGTCAGGGAATTGGTTCACCCCTCCACTTT. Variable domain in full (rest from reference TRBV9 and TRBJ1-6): DSGVTQTPKHLITATGQRVTLRCSPRSGDLSVYWYQQSLDQGLQFLIQYYNGEERAKGNILERFSAQQFPDLHSELNLSSLELGDSALYFCASSVASGQGIGSPLHFGNGTRLTVT.

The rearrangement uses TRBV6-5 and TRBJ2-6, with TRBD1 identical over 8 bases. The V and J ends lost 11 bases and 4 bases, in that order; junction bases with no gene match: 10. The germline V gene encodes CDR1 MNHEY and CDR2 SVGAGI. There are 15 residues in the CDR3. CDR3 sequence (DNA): TGTGCCTCCAAACAACAGGGGGACGGGGCCAACGTCCTGACTTTC. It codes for CASKQQGDGANVLTF.

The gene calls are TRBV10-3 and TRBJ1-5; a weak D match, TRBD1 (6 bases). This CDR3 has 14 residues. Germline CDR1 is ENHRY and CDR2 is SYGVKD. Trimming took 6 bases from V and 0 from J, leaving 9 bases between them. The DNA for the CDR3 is TGTGCCATCAGCGACAGGTTTAGCAATCAGCCCCAGCATTTT. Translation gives CAISDRFSNQPQHF.

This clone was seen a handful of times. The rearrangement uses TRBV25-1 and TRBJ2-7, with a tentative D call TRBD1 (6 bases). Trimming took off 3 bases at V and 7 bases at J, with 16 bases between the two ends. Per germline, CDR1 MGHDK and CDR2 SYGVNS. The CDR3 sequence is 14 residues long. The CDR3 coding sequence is TGTGCCAGCAGTGAGTGGCAGGGGAATCAGGAGCAGTACTTC. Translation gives CASSEWQGNQEQYF.

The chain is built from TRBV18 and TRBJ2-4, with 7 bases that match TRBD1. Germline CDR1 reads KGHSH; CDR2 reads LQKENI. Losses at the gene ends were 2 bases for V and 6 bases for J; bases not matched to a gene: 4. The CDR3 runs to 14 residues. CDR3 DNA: TGTGCCAGCTCACCATCCGGGACAGCAAACATTCAGTACTTC. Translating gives CASSPSGTANIQYF.

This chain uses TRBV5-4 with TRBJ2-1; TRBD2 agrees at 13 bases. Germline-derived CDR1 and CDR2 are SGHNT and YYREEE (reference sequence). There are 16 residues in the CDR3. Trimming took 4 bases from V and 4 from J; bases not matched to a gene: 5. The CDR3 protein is CASSDGTSGTYNEQFF. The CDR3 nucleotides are TGTGCCAGCAGCGATGGGACTAGCGGGACGTACAATGAGCAGTTCTTC.

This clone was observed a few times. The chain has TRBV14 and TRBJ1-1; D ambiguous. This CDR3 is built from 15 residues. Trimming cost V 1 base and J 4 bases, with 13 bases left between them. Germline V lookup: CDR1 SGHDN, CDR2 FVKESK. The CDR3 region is CASSQVIGKSTEAFF. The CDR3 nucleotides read TGTGCCAGCAGCCAAGTTATCGGGAAGTCCACTGAAGCTTTCTTT.

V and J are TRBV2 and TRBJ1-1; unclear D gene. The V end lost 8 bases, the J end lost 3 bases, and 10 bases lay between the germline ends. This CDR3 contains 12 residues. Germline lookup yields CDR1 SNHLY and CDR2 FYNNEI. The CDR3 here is CASSGYDTEAFF. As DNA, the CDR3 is TGTGCCAGCTCGGGGTACGACACTGAAGCTTTCTTT.

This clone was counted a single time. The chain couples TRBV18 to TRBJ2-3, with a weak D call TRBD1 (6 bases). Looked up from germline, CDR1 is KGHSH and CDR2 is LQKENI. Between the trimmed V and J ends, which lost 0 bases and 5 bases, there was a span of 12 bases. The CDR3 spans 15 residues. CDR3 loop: CASSPPAGARDTQYF. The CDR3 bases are TGTGCCAGCTCACCACCGGCAGGGGCAAGAGATACGCAGTATTTT.

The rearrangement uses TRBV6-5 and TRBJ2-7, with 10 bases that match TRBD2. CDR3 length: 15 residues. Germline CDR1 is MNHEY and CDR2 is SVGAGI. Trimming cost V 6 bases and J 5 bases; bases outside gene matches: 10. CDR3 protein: CASRDTSGVSHEQYF. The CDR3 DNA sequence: TGTGCCAGCAGAGACACTAGCGGGGTCAGCCACGAGCAGTACTTC.

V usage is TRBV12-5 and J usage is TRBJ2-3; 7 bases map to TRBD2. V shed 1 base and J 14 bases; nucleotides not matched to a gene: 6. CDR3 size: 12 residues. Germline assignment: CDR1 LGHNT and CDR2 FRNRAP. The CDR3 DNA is TGTGCTAGTGGTTTGGATCGCGGGAGTTTGTATTTT. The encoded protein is CASGLDRGSLYF. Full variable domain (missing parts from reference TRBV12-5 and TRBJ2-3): DARVTQTPRHKVTEMGQEVTMRCQPILGHNTVFWYRQTMMQGLELLAYFRNRAPLDDSGMPKDRFSAEMPDATLATLKIQPSEPRDSAVYFCASGLDRGSLYFGPGTRLTVL.

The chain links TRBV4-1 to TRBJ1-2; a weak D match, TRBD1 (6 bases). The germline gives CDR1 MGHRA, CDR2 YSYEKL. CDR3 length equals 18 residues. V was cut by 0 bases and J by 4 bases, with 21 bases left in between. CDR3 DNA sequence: TGCGCCAGCAGCCAAGAGGTTCTCCGCGGGGGGCGCGGCTATGGCTACACCTTC. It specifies CASSQEVLRGGRGYGYTF.

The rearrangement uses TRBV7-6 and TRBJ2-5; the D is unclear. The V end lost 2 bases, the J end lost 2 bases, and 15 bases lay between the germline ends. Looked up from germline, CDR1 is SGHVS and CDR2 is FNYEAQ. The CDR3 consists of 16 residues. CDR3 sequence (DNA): TGTGCCAGCAGCTTATTGGCGGTACGATTACAAGAGACCCAGTACTTC. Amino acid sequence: CASSLLAVRLQETQYF.

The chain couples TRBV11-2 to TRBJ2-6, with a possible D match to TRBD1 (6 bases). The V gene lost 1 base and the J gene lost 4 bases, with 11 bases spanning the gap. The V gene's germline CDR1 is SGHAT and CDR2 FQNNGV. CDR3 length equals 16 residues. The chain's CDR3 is CASSLGGHPGANVLTF. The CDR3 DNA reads TGTGCCAGCAGCTTAGGGGGGCACCCCGGGGCCAACGTCCTGACTTTC.

The CDR3 spells CASSPGAGNQPQHF. In nucleotides, the CDR3 is TGTGCCAGTTCTCCAGGGGCAGGCAATCAGCCCCAGCATTTT. The chain combines TRBV19 with TRBJ1-5; D might be TRBD1 (6 bases). V lost 8 bases and J 2 bases, leaving 13 bases between the germline ends. Germline loops: CDR1 LNHDA, CDR2 SQIVND (reference sequence). The CDR3 length is 14 residues. The whole variable domain, filled in from reference TRBV19 and TRBJ1-5, reads DGGITQSPKYLFRKEGQNVTLSCEQNLNHDAMYWYRQDPGQGLRLIYYSQIVNDFQKGDIAEGYSVSREKKESFPLTVTSAQKNPTAFYLCASSPGAGNQPQHFGDGTRLSIL.

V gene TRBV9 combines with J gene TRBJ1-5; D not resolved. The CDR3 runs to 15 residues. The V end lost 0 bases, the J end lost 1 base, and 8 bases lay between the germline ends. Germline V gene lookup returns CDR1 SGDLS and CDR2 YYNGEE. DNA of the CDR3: TGTGCCAGCAGCGTAGGACACCTGAGCAATCAGCCCCAGCATTTT. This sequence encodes CASSVGHLSNQPQHF.